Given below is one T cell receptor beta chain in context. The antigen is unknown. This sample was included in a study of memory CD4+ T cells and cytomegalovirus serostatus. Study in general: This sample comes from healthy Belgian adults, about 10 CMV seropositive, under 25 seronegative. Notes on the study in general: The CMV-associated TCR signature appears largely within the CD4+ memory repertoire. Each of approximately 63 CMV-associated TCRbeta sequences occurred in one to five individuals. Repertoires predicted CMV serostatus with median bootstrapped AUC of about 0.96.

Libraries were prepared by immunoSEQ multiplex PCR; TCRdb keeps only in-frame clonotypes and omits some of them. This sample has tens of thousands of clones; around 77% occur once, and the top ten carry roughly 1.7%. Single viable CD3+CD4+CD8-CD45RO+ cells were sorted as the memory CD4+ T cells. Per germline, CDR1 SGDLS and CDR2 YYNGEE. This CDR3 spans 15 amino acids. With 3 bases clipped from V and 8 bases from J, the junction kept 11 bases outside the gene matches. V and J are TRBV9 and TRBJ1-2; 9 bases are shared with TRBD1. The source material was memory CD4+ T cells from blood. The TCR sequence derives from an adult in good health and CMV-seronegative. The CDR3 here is CASSGLDRGLKGYTF. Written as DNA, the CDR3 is TGTGCCAGCAGCGGCCTAGACAGGGGGTTAAAGGGCTACACCTTC.